Each of the 17 T cell receptor beta chains below was sequenced from the same sample in a study of Graves' ophthalmopathy and Graves' hyperthyroidism. Amplification targeted the TCR beta CDR3 regions, with RNA transcripts as the source material. The first-round RT-PCR employed HTBI primers together with the Qiagen OneStep RT-PCR kit. A multiplex PCR was then performed as the second round. A single record per CDR3 protein comes from TCRdb applying MiXCR to the multiplex PCR reads. The data hold more than 300,000 distinct CDR3 sequences, with just over 15% observed a single time. The specimen sequenced was peripheral blood. All receptors come from a woman between 18 and 29 years old with stable Graves' hyperthyroidism.

This clonotype was seen repeatedly, ten times or more. The rearrangement uses TRBV6-5 and TRBJ1-1; D gene unclear. The germline V gene encodes CDR1 MNHEY and CDR2 SVGAGI. The CDR3 extends over 13 amino acids. The ends were cut back, 7 bases at V and 1 base at J, with 10 bases in the middle. CDR3: CASKSRGNTEAFF. Written as DNA, the CDR3 is TGTGCCAGCAAAAGCCGGGGGAACACTGAAGCTTTCTTT.

This clonotype was recorded at least ten times. The chain carries TRBV6-2 or TRBV6-3 and TRBJ2-7; 7 nucleotides line up with TRBD1. Germline-derived CDR1 and CDR2 are MNHEY and SVGEGT. CDR3 length: 14 amino acids. J lost 2 bases, V lost 7 bases, and 8 bases had no gene match. The DNA of the CDR3 is TGTGCCAGCACCTCCGACAGGGACCCCTACGAGCAGTACTTC. Translating gives CASTSDRDPYEQYF.

In its sample, this clonotype was seen many times. The chain uses TRBV6-2 or TRBV6-3 and TRBJ1-1; possible D gene TRBD1, 5 bases. V gave up 5 bases and J gave up 4 bases, with 14 bases separating them. CDR3 length: 14 residues. Germline CDR1 MNHEY, CDR2 SVGEGT. The CDR3 reads CASSLLIDSTEAFF. The CDR3 DNA follows: TGTGCCAGCAGTCTGCTTATCGACAGCACTGAAGCTTTCTTT.

Ten or more counts support this clonotype. The gene calls are TRBV12-3 or TRBV12-4 and TRBJ1-1; 7 nucleotides agree with TRBD1. The CDR3 has 13 residues. V gave up 6 bases and J gave up 4 bases; unmatched junction bases: 5. The CDR3 coding sequence is TGTGCCAGCAGAACAGGGGAGGGCACTGAAGCTTTCTTT. It specifies CASRTGEGTEAFF.

This clonotype was recorded only once. This sequence joins TRBV19 and TRBJ2-5; D is ambiguous. CDR3 length: 11 residues. Trimming cost V 6 bases and J 5 bases, with 7 bases left between them. Germline V gene data show CDR1 as LNHDA and CDR2 as SQIVND (reference sequence). The CDR3 sequence is CASRSGETQYF. The CDR3 DNA reads as TGTGCCAGTAGAAGTGGGGAGACCCAGTACTTC.

This clonotype was seen repeatedly, ten times or more. The J gene is TRBJ1-2, the V gene TRBV11-2; D gene unclear. The V end lost 2 bases, the J end lost 2 bases, and 6 bases lay between the germline ends. Germline assignment: CDR1 SGHAT and CDR2 FQNNGV. The CDR3 is made up of 13 amino acids. CDR3 residues: CASSLPGNYGYTF. The CDR3 DNA reads TGTGCCAGCAGCTTACCGGGGAACTATGGCTACACCTTC.

Concerning this clonotype itself: Possible read error: a much larger clone is one base away. The rearrangement links TRBV12-3 or TRBV12-4 to TRBJ2-5; 11 bases fit TRBD1. The CDR3 spans 15 residues. J gave up 5 bases and V 5 bases, and 7 bases lay outside the gene matches. The CDR3 is CASSGPDRGLETQYF. Written as DNA, the CDR3 is TGTGCCAGCAGTGGGCCGGACAGGGGGCTTGAGACCCAGTACTTC.

This clonotype was detected ten times or more. The CDR3 sequence: CASRTGTGQAEQYF. The CDR3 DNA sequence: TGTGCCAGCAGAACCGGGACAGGGCAGGCCGAGCAGTACTTC. The chain combines TRBV28 with TRBJ2-7, with 9 bases matching TRBD1. CDR1 is MDHEN and CDR2 is SYDVKM in the germline V gene. This CDR3 has 14 residues. Losses at the gene ends were 6 bases for V and 6 bases for J; bases not matched to a gene: 9.

This clonotype appeared many times. The V and J genes are TRBV28 and TRBJ1-2, with D possibly TRBD1 on 5 matching bases. This CDR3 comprises 13 residues. Germline V gives CDR1 MDHEN, CDR2 SYDVKM. V dropped 6 bases and J dropped 4 bases, with 12 bases sitting between them. The CDR3 nucleotides are TGTGCCAGCAGGACCTCAGGGACCTATGGCTACACCTTC. Protein: CASRTSGTYGYTF.

This clonotype has at least ten counts. V and J are TRBV4-2 and TRBJ1-2; D unclear. The germline CDR1 and CDR2 sequences are LGHNA and YNFKEQ. Trimming left V 0 bases short and J 8 bases short, with 13 bases between. The CDR3 contains 14 residues. CDR3: CASSQDSYSKGYTF. CDR3 DNA sequence: TGTGCCAGCAGCCAAGATAGTTATAGCAAAGGCTACACCTTC.

This clonotype was seen many times. The chain uses TRBV6-2 or TRBV6-3 and TRBJ1-2, with D possibly TRBD1 on 5 matching bases. The CDR3 is 14 amino acids. Per the germline V gene, CDR1 is MNHEY and CDR2 is SVGEGT. Trimming shortened V by 0 bases and J by 0 bases, and 5 bases separated the two germline ends. The DNA of the CDR3 is TGTGCCAGCAGTTACTCGGGGGCTAACTATGGCTACACCTTC. It codes for CASSYSGANYGYTF.

This sequence joins TRBV6-5 and TRBJ2-5, with 10 bases matching TRBD2. The CDR3 contains 14 residues. The V gene end was trimmed by 2 bases and the J gene end by 3 bases; junction bases not matched to a gene: 0. Germline V gene lookup returns CDR1 MNHEY and CDR2 SVGAGI. The CDR3 spells CASSYTSGEETQYF. The CDR3 DNA reads TGTGCCAGCAGTTACACTAGCGGGGAAGAGACCCAGTACTTC.

This clonotype has a count of ten or more. The V and J genes are TRBV6-2 or TRBV6-3 and TRBJ1-1; the match to TRBD1 covers 12 bases. Germline CDR1 MNHEY, CDR2 SVGEGT. The CDR3 sequence is 17 residues long. The V gene end was trimmed by 2 bases and the J gene end by 3 bases; junction bases not matched to a gene: 7. The DNA of the CDR3 is TGTGCCAGCAGTTACAGCGGGACAGGGGGCGCGGACACTGAAGCTTTCTTT. It codes for CASSYSGTGGADTEAFF.

This clonotype was observed a single time. This chain links TRBV7-3 with TRBJ2-5, with TRBD2 matching 8 bases. The CDR3 length is 13 residues. The trim removed 4 bases at V and 4 bases at J, leaving 2 bases unmatched. Germline V gives CDR1 SGHTA, CDR2 FQGTGA. The CDR3 nucleotides read TGTGCCAGCAGCTCAACTAGCGGAGAGACCCAGTACTTC. It specifies CASSSTSGETQYF.

To note about this clonotype: This may arise from a read error, as a much more abundant clone is one base away. V usage is TRBV7-9 and J usage is TRBJ2-2; TRBD1 or TRBD2 may be the D gene (5 bases each). The CDR3 extends over 14 amino acids. Germline lookup yields CDR1 SEHNR and CDR2 FQNEAQ (reference sequence). CDR3 in amino acids: CASRHRDATGELLF. For the CDR3, the DNA is TGTGCCAGCAGGCACCGGGACGCAACCGGGGAGCTGTTGTTT.

The table lists this clonotype with a few counts. The rearrangement uses TRBV7-9 and TRBJ1-2; no reliable D call. Trimming pared 1 base from V and 6 bases from J, leaving 9 bases between. The CDR3 covers 13 residues. The germline gives CDR1 SEHNR, CDR2 FQNEAQ (reference sequence). CDR3 nucleotide sequence: TGTGCCAGCAGCTTAGAGAATAGGGATGGCTACACCTTC. It yields the protein CASSLENRDGYTF.

This clonotype has just a few counts. The chain carries TRBV11-2 and TRBJ2-5; 8 nucleotides match TRBD2. Germline CDR1 reads SGHAT; CDR2 reads FQNNGV. The CDR3 has 17 residues. V lost 5 bases, J lost 5 bases, and 16 bases stayed unmatched. CDR3 sequence (DNA): TGTGCCAGCAGCATACACGACGGCGCTAGCGGGTTTGAGACCCAGTACTTC. Encoded protein: CASSIHDGASGFETQYF.